These T cell receptor beta chains were read from a single sample in a study of blood T cell repertoires in COVID-19. Some clones are missing from TCRdb's copy, which holds only in-frame ones; the method was immunoSEQ multiplex PCR. The repertoire holds about 51,000 clones, 75% to 95% seen once, with 3% to 4% in the top ten. Sequencing was carried out using peripheral blood. All receptors come from a man between 45 and 60 years old with acute or convalescent COVID-19. CDR3s include the opening cysteine and the closing phenylalanine or tryptophan. The D gene is left open where the match is weak. Not all rows give a size; the values are once, few, many and, for expanded clones, a class.

TRBJ2-1 NA TRBV3-1/TRBV3-2 TRBD2 TGTGCCAGCAGCCAAAAGCGGCGGGGGGGCCGGTTCTTC CASSQKRRGGRFF
TRBJ1-1 NA TRBV19 TRBD1 TGTGCCAGCCAACAGGGGGGTAACACTGAAGCTTTCTTT CASQQGGNTEAFF
TRBJ2-3 NA TRBV24-1 TRBD1 TGTGCCACCAGTGATACTAGACAGGGTAACACAGATACGCAGTATTTT CATSDTRQGNTDTQYF
TRBJ2-3 NA TRBV4-1 TRBD2 TGCGCCAGCAGCCAAGCGGGGGGGGGCACATATACGCAGTATTTT CASSQAGGGTYTQYF
TRBJ2-3 NA TRBV2 NA TGTGCCAGCAGTGAAGTCGCCTACACAGATACGCAGTATTTT CASSEVAYTDTQYF
TRBJ1-4 NA TRBV2 TRBD1 TGTGCCAGCAGTGGTCTCCAAACCGGGACAGGGGGTGAAAAACTGTTTTTT CASSGLQTGTGGEKLFF
TRBJ2-1 NA TRBV7-6 TRBD1 TGTGCCAGCAGCACCGGACAGGGGCAGTCTGGTGAGCAGTTCTTC CASSTGQGQSGEQFF
TRBJ2-7 NA TRBV7-2 NA TGTGCCAGCAGCCCACGCGCAGGGTCAGCCTACGAGCAGTACTTC CASSPRAGSAYEQYF
TRBJ1-2 NA TRBV19 NA TGTGCCAGTAGTATTATTCAGGTACCCTATGGCTACACCTTC CASSIIQVPYGYTF
TRBJ2-3 NA TRBV10-3 NA TGTGCCACGGGGAGATCGAAATCGGATACGCAGTATTTT CATGRSKSDTQYF
TRBJ2-1 NA TRBV9 NA TGTGCCAGCAGCGTGCCACGGATGGCGGGGTACAATGAGCAGTTCTTC CASSVPRMAGYNEQFF
TRBJ1-1 NA TRBV7-2 NA TGTGCCAGCAGCTTATTTGGGGAGATCACTGAAGCTTTCTTT CASSLFGEITEAFF
TRBJ2-3 NA TRBV15 NA TGTGCCACCAGCAGGAATCAGGGAATCACAGATACGCAGTATTTT CATSRNQGITDTQYF
TRBJ2-1 NA TRBV7-2 NA TGTGCCAGCAGCCATGACTCCAGTCCGGGGGAGCAGTTCTTC CASSHDSSPGEQFF
TRBJ2-7 NA TRBV5-6 TRBD1 TGTGCCAGCGGCCGGAGTTGGGACAGTTCCTACGAGCAGTACTTC CASGRSWDSSYEQYF
TRBJ2-5 NA TRBV7-9 TRBD2 TGTGCCAGCAGCCCCGGGGGGAGCGTCGAGACCCAGTACTTC CASSPGGSVETQYF
TRBJ1-5 NA TRBV2 NA TGTGCCGCAGGCAGATATAGCAATCAGCCCCAGCATTTT CAAGRYSNQPQHF
TRBJ1-3 NA TRBV7-2 NA TGTGCCAGCAGCCCCTTCTCGGGGAGTACTGGAAACACCATATATTTT CASSPFSGSTGNTIYF
TRBJ1-3 NA TRBV9 TRBD1 TGTGCCAGCAGCTCGGACAGGGGGCCTGGAAACACCATATATTTT CASSSDRGPGNTIYF
TRBJ1-2 NA TRBV11-2 NA TGTGCCAGCAGCTTAGTAGAGGTTTATGGCTACACCTTC CASSLVEVYGYTF
TRBJ2-3 NA TRBV7-3 NA TGTGCCAGCAGCTTAAGTCACACAGATACGCAGTATTTT CASSLSHTDTQYF
TRBJ2-5 NA TRBV15 TRBD2 TGTGCCACCAGCAGGGTCTTCGGACTAGCGGGGGGGTACCAAGAGACCCAGTACTTC CATSRVFGLAGGYQETQYF
TRBJ2-3 NA TRBV5-1 TRBD1 TGCGCCAGCAGCCTCGGGACAGGGGATTTGTTTTTT CASSLGTGDLFF
TRBJ2-7 once TRBV3-1/TRBV3-2 TRBD2 TGTGCCAGCAGCCAAGTGGCTAGCGGGGAGCAGTACTTC CASSQVASGEQYF
TRBJ1-4 NA TRBV21-1 NA TGTGCCAGCAACCCCAGGCTTCCAACTAATGAAAAACTGTTTTTT CASNPRLPTNEKLFF
TRBJ2-5 NA TRBV19 TRBD2 TGTGCCAGTCGGACACGGGGGGAAGAGACCCAGTACTTC CASRTRGEETQYF
TRBJ1-5 NA TRBV30 NA TGTGCCTGGAGTGTCGAAGCGAATCAGCCCCAGCATTTT CAWSVEANQPQHF
TRBJ1-1 NA TRBV19 TRBD1 TGTGCCAGTACCTCCCAGACAGGGATGAACACTGAAGCTTTCTTT CASTSQTGMNTEAFF
TRBJ2-5 NA TRBV7-8 NA TGTGCCAGCAGCTTATTAGTCAAAGCCACAGAGACCCAGTACTTC CASSLLVKATETQYF
TRBJ2-7 NA TRBV13 TRBD1 TGTGCCAGCAGCGTCGAAATCGGGACAGGCCTCGTTCACGAGCAGTACTTC CASSVEIGTGLVHEQYF
TRBJ1-2 NA TRBV25-1 NA TGTGCCAGCAGTGAGGGGCAGGGAAACGGCTACACCTTC CASSEGQGNGYTF
TRBJ2-1 once TRBV10-3 TRBD1 TGTGCCATCAGTGGCACAGGGGAGCATGAGCAGTTCTTC CAISGTGEHEQFF
TRBJ2-5 NA TRBV3-1/TRBV3-2 TRBD2 TGTGCCAGCAGCCAAAGCGGGGGGTGGGTAGAGACCCAGTACTTC CASSQSGGWVETQYF
TRBJ2-7 once TRBV25-1 TRBD2 TGTGCCAGCAGTCGCTCCCACACTAGCGGGAGATCCCCCTACGAGCAGTACTTC CASSRSHTSGRSPYEQYF
TRBJ2-3 NA TRBV18 NA TGTGCCAGCTCACCTGGCGGGACTAGCACAGATACGCAGTATTTT CASSPGGTSTDTQYF
TRBJ2-5 NA TRBV24-1 TRBD1 TGTGCCACCAGTGATCAAGGGACAGCCTTCCAAGAGACCCAGTACTTC CATSDQGTAFQETQYF
TRBJ2-7 NA TRBV15 TRBD1 TGTGCCACCAGCCTGACACGAGACAGGGGATTCGCCTACGAGCAGTACTTC CATSLTRDRGFAYEQYF
TRBJ2-2 few TRBV5-1 NA TGCGCCAGCAGCTCGGGGTCCACCGAGAAGCTGTTTTTT CASSSGSTEKLFF
TRBJ2-1 NA TRBV5-1 TRBD2 TGCGCCAGCAGCTTGGGGGGGGGTGGCACCTACAATGAGCAGTTCTTC CASSLGGGGTYNEQFF
TRBJ1-1 NA TRBV6-5 TRBD1 TGTGCCAGCAGTTATGACGGGACAGGAGGAACTGAAGCTTTCTTT CASSYDGTGGTEAFF
TRBJ1-2 NA TRBV24-1 NA TGTGCCACCAGTGATCCGCGGACAGCGCGGAGTGGCTACACCTTC CATSDPRTARSGYTF
TRBJ2-7 NA TRBV24-1 TRBD1 TGTGCCACCAGTGACCGAACAGGGGGCTACGAGCAGTACTTC CATSDRTGGYEQYF
TRBJ2-1 NA TRBV2 TRBD2 TGTGCCAGCAGGGCTAGCGGGGGGGACTACAATGAGCAGTTCTTC CASRASGGDYNEQFF
TRBJ1-2 NA TRBV2 TRBD1 TGTGCCAGCAGTGAAATTCCCCAGACAGGGAATGATGGCTACACCTTC CASSEIPQTGNDGYTF
TRBJ2-5 NA TRBV5-1 TRBD2 TGCGCCAGCAGCTTCGGGCGGGGGGGCCCTGTTCCCGGTAGAGAGACCCAGTACTTC CASSFGRGGPVPGRETQYF
TRBJ2-3 few TRBV11-2 NA TGTGCCAGCAGCCAGCTCGTGACAAGGTCGAACACAGATACGCAGTATTTT CASSQLVTRSNTDTQYF
TRBJ1-6 NA TRBV2 NA TGTGCCAGCAGCCACCCTAGGATAAGCTCCTATAATTCACCCCTCCACTTT CASSHPRISSYNSPLHF
TRBJ1-1 NA TRBV6-5 NA TGTGCCAGCATCTGGCCGGCGGGGGGAACTGAAGCTTTCTTT CASIWPAGGTEAFF
TRBJ2-7 NA TRBV12-3/TRBV12-4 NA TGTGCCAGCAGTTCCGGTCTGTACGAGCAGTACTTC CASSSGLYEQYF
TRBJ2-7 NA TRBV6-5 TRBD1 TGTGCCACCTCACAGGGGGGCGAGCAGTACTTC CATSQGGEQYF
TRBJ1-2 few TRBV3-1/TRBV3-2 NA TGTGCCAGCAGCCAAAGGACTGCCAGGGGCTATGGCTACACCTTC CASSQRTARGYGYTF
TRBJ2-7 NA TRBV19 TRBD1 TGTGCCAGTAGTCCGAGGACAGGTACCTACGAGCAGTACTTC CASSPRTGTYEQYF
TRBJ1-1 NA TRBV12-5 NA TGTGCTAGTGGTTTATACGGGACTGAAGCTTTCTTT CASGLYGTEAFF